The T cell receptor (beta chain) described here comes from a study of blood T cell repertoires in COVID-19. Across the whole study: COVID-19 samples collected from the United States, Italy and Spain covered acute and convalescent phases. PBMCs, B-cell-depleted T cells, or T cells provided the cDNA or gDNA that made up the material.

Per the study methods: Estimation of nucleated cell counts was performed using reference gene primer amplification. Some clones are missing from TCRdb's copy, which holds only in-frame ones; the method was immunoSEQ multiplex PCR. Clone size and the V and J calls come from that table; the DNA yielded D and trimming. The sample carries about 130,000 clones, roughly 83% recorded once. Turning to this clone: The sample holds other DNA sequences that translate to the same CDR3.

Seattle patients were enrolled during active infection and followed longitudinally. The V gene end was trimmed by 0 bases and the J gene end by 2 bases; junction bases not matched to a gene: 0. The CDR3 extends over 14 amino acids. From germline, CDR1 is SGHDT and CDR2 YYEEEE. The sequenced sample consisted of peripheral blood. V gene TRBV5-6 combines with J gene TRBJ2-7; TRBD1 agrees at 9 bases. This sequence was found in a woman between 65 and 79 years old with COVID-19, enrolled during active disease. CDR3 in amino acids: CASSLGQGAYEQYF. As DNA, the CDR3 is TGTGCCAGCAGCTTGGGACAGGGGGCCTACGAGCAGTACTTC.